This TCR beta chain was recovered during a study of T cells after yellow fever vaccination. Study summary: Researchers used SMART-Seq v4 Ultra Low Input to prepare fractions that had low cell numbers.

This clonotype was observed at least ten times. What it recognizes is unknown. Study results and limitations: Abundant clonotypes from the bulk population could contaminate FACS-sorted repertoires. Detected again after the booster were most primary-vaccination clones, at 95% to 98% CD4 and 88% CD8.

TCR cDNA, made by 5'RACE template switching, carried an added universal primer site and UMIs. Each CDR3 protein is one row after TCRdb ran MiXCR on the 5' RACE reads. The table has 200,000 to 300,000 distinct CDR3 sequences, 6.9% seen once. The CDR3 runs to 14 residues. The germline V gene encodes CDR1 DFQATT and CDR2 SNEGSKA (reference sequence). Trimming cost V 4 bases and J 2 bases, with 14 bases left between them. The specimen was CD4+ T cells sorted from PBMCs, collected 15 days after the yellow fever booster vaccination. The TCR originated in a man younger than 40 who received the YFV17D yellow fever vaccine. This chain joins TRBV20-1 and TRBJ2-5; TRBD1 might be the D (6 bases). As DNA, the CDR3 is TGCAGTGCTACCCGGACAGCCAAACAAGAGACCCAGTACTTC. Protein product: CSATRTAKQETQYF.